The entry below describes one T cell receptor beta chain. This record belongs to a study of shared clonotypes between healthy human individuals. The protocol was immunoSEQ multiplex PCR, while the TCRdb copy is restricted to in-frame clones and leaves out a portion. The sample includes some 2.1 million clones, roughly 94% seen only once; the top ten take 0.1% to 0.15%. This CDR3 has 15 amino acids. Trimming removed 3 bases at V and 5 bases at J, with 16 bases between. Germline CDR1 is SGHRS and CDR2 is YFSETQ. The sequence was collected from a man younger than 30 in good health. The J gene is TRBJ2-3, the V gene TRBV5-1, with a tentative D call TRBD1 (6 bases). The sequencing input was naive CD4+ T cells sorted from blood. The subset is: CD45RA+ positively selected. The DNA for the CDR3 is TGCGCCAGCAGCTACCAGGGGACGTTTGGAGATACGCAGTATTTT. Protein sequence: CASSYQGTFGDTQYF. The full variable domain, its missing parts supplied by reference TRBV5-1 and TRBJ2-3, is KAGVTQTPRYLIKTRGQQVTLSCSPISGHRSVSWYQQTPGQGLQFLFEYFSETQRNKGNFPGRFSGRQFSNSRSEMNVSTLELGDSALYLCASSYQGTFGDTQYFGPGTRLTVL.